These T cell receptor beta chains were read from a single sample in a study of control samples from healthy donors and cancer patients. Produced via immunoSEQ multiplex PCR; TCRdb's table is partial and in-frame only. The sample has 190,000 or so clones, around 93% seen once. The source material was blood. The receptors stem from a young man in good health. Both conserved end residues are part of each CDR3. The D gene is left open where the match is weak. For some rows the clone size is stated as once, few or many, or as a class when expanded; others skip it.

v_call: TRBV6-5
j_call: TRBJ2-1
d_call: .
clone_size: .
cdr3_aa: CASSTAIKKSNEQFF
cdr3_nt: TGTGCCAGCAGTACGGCTATAAAGAAATCCAATGAGCAGTTCTTC

v_call: TRBV5-1
j_call: TRBJ2-1
d_call: .
clone_size: .
cdr3_aa: CASSLDPDEQFF
cdr3_nt: TGCGCCAGCAGCTTGGACCCGGATGAGCAGTTCTTC

v_call: TRBV7-2
j_call: TRBJ2-2
d_call: .
clone_size: .
cdr3_aa: CASSLQISGTGELFF
cdr3_nt: TGTGCCAGCAGCCTACAGATATCAGGGACCGGGGAGCTGTTTTTT

v_call: TRBV5-1
j_call: TRBJ2-3
d_call: .
clone_size: .
cdr3_aa: CASSLSSTDTQYF
cdr3_nt: TGCGCCAGCAGCTTATCTAGCACAGATACGCAGTATTTT

v_call: TRBV11-3
j_call: TRBJ1-6
d_call: TRBD1
clone_size: once
cdr3_aa: CASSPTGVSPLHF
cdr3_nt: TGTGCCAGCAGCCCCACAGGGGTTTCACCCCTCCACTTT

v_call: TRBV5-6
j_call: TRBJ1-5
d_call: .
clone_size: .
cdr3_aa: CASSLAGRFNQPQHF
cdr3_nt: TGTGCCAGCAGCTTGGCCGGTCGGTTCAATCAGCCCCAGCATTTT

v_call: TRBV6-5
j_call: TRBJ1-5
d_call: .
clone_size: .
cdr3_aa: CASGRANNQPQHF
cdr3_nt: TGTGCCAGCGGGCGAGCTAACAATCAGCCCCAGCATTTT

v_call: TRBV27
j_call: TRBJ1-2
d_call: TRBD1
clone_size: .
cdr3_aa: CASSSRGRVTF
cdr3_nt: TGTGCCAGCAGTTCAAGGGGGCGGGTCACCTTC

v_call: TRBV11-2
j_call: TRBJ2-1
d_call: .
clone_size: .
cdr3_aa: CASSLDGVLGEQFF
cdr3_nt: TGTGCCAGCAGCTTAGATGGCGTGCTCGGTGAGCAGTTCTTC

v_call: TRBV12-3/TRBV12-4
j_call: TRBJ2-5
d_call: .
clone_size: .
cdr3_aa: CASSLRGGETQYF
cdr3_nt: TGTGCCAGCAGTTTGAGGGGGGGAGAGACCCAGTACTTC

v_call: TRBV9
j_call: TRBJ2-1
d_call: TRBD2
clone_size: .
cdr3_aa: CASSAPSGLAAYNEQFF
cdr3_nt: TGTGCCAGCAGCGCCCCCTCGGGGCTAGCGGCCTACAATGAGCAGTTCTTC

v_call: TRBV21-1
j_call: TRBJ1-5
d_call: .
clone_size: .
cdr3_aa: CASSNGQDDNSNQPQHF
cdr3_nt: TGTGCCAGCAGCAATGGACAGGACGACAATAGCAATCAGCCCCAGCATTTT

v_call: TRBV5-1
j_call: TRBJ2-7
d_call: .
clone_size: .
cdr3_aa: CASSSDGPFSYEQYF
cdr3_nt: TGCGCCAGCAGTTCGGACGGACCTTTCTCCTACGAGCAGTACTTC

v_call: TRBV11-1
j_call: TRBJ2-1
d_call: .
clone_size: .
cdr3_aa: CASSLAAGTTYNEQFF
cdr3_nt: TGTGCCAGCAGCTTAGCGGCGGGCACGACCTACAATGAGCAGTTCTTC

v_call: TRBV2
j_call: TRBJ2-5
d_call: .
clone_size: .
cdr3_aa: CASSTRETQYF
cdr3_nt: TGTGCCAGCAGCACTCGGGAGACCCAGTACTTC

v_call: TRBV2
j_call: TRBJ1-5
d_call: .
clone_size: .
cdr3_aa: CASSDALSNQPQHF
cdr3_nt: TGTGCCAGCAGTGACGCACTTAGCAATCAGCCCCAGCATTTT

v_call: TRBV28
j_call: TRBJ1-1
d_call: TRBD1
clone_size: .
cdr3_aa: CASSATGGGTEAFF
cdr3_nt: TGTGCCAGCAGTGCGACAGGGGGCGGCACTGAAGCTTTCTTT

v_call: TRBV9
j_call: TRBJ1-1
d_call: .
clone_size: .
cdr3_aa: CASTREGHMNTEAFF
cdr3_nt: TGTGCCAGCACCCGGGAAGGGCACATGAACACTGAAGCTTTCTTT

v_call: TRBV19
j_call: TRBJ1-4
d_call: TRBD1
clone_size: .
cdr3_aa: CASFGQGVEEKLFF
cdr3_nt: TGTGCCTCTTTCGGCCAGGGGGTCGAGGAAAAACTGTTTTTT

v_call: TRBV6-5
j_call: TRBJ2-7
d_call: .
clone_size: .
cdr3_aa: CASSYSQFRINEQYF
cdr3_nt: TGTGCCAGCAGTTACTCGCAGTTCCGAATCAACGAGCAGTACTTC

v_call: TRBV7-9
j_call: TRBJ1-4
d_call: .
clone_size: .
cdr3_aa: CASSLAQGEKLFF
cdr3_nt: TGTGCCAGCAGCTTAGCGCAGGGTGAAAAACTGTTTTTT

v_call: TRBV4-2
j_call: TRBJ1-3
d_call: TRBD1
clone_size: once
cdr3_aa: CASSENPDRDGGNTIYF
cdr3_nt: TGTGCCAGCAGCGAGAATCCGGACAGGGACGGTGGAAACACCATATATTTT

v_call: TRBV7-7
j_call: TRBJ2-5
d_call: TRBD2
clone_size: .
cdr3_aa: CASSPRLAPGETQYF
cdr3_nt: TGTGCCAGCAGCCCCAGACTAGCTCCTGGGGAGACCCAGTACTTC

v_call: TRBV19
j_call: TRBJ2-5
d_call: TRBD1
clone_size: .
cdr3_aa: CASSPSTGLETQYF
cdr3_nt: TGTGCCAGTAGTCCCTCGACAGGGCTAGAGACCCAGTACTTC

v_call: TRBV5-1
j_call: TRBJ2-1
d_call: .
clone_size: .
cdr3_aa: CASSQRPGDEQFF
cdr3_nt: TGCGCCAGCAGCCAGCGACCGGGGGATGAGCAGTTCTTC

v_call: TRBV7-6
j_call: TRBJ2-4
d_call: TRBD2
clone_size: .
cdr3_aa: CASSSGTSGGYLAKNIQYF
cdr3_nt: TGTGCCAGCAGCTCCGGCACTAGCGGGGGGTACCTAGCCAAAAACATTCAGTACTTC

v_call: TRBV27
j_call: TRBJ2-1
d_call: .
clone_size: .
cdr3_aa: CASKRGDGNEQFF
cdr3_nt: TGTGCCAGCAAGAGGGGGGATGGCAATGAGCAGTTCTTC

v_call: TRBV10-3
j_call: TRBJ1-4
d_call: .
clone_size: .
cdr3_aa: CAISSGTEHEKLFF
cdr3_nt: TGTGCCATCAGTTCCGGGACGGAACATGAAAAACTGTTTTTT

v_call: TRBV6-5
j_call: TRBJ2-3
d_call: .
clone_size: .
cdr3_aa: CASVRESTDTQYF
cdr3_nt: TGTGCCAGTGTTCGCGAGAGCACAGATACGCAGTATTTT

v_call: TRBV6-6
j_call: TRBJ1-2
d_call: .
clone_size: .
cdr3_aa: CASRAGEYGYTF
cdr3_nt: TGTGCCAGCAGGGCGGGGGAATATGGCTACACCTTC

v_call: TRBV10-3
j_call: TRBJ2-2
d_call: .
clone_size: once
cdr3_aa: CAISERQGHNTGELFF
cdr3_nt: TGTGCCATCAGTGAACGGCAGGGACATAACACCGGGGAGCTGTTTTTT

v_call: TRBV5-6
j_call: TRBJ1-1
d_call: TRBD1
clone_size: .
cdr3_aa: CASSFLDRGRDTEAFF
cdr3_nt: TGTGCCAGCAGCTTTCTGGACAGGGGGCGCGACACTGAAGCTTTCTTT

v_call: TRBV5-1
j_call: TRBJ1-3
d_call: .
clone_size: .
cdr3_aa: CASSLDGGSGNTIYF
cdr3_nt: TGCGCCAGCAGCTTGGACGGGGGTTCTGGAAACACCATATATTTT

v_call: TRBV5-1
j_call: TRBJ1-3
d_call: .
clone_size: .
cdr3_aa: CASRSTDSTGNTIYF
cdr3_nt: TGCGCCAGCAGGTCCACGGACAGTACTGGAAACACCATATATTTT

v_call: TRBV3-1/TRBV3-2
j_call: TRBJ2-1
d_call: TRBD1
clone_size: .
cdr3_aa: CASSQTGTYNEQFF
cdr3_nt: TGTGCCAGCAGCCAGACAGGGACATACAATGAGCAGTTCTTC

v_call: TRBV4-1
j_call: TRBJ1-1
d_call: .
clone_size: .
cdr3_aa: CASSQDRNTEAFF
cdr3_nt: TGCGCCAGCAGCCAAGACAGAAACACTGAAGCTTTCTTT

v_call: TRBV9
j_call: TRBJ1-2
d_call: .
clone_size: .
cdr3_aa: CASSLFPGPNYGYTF
cdr3_nt: TGTGCCAGCAGCCTTTTTCCGGGGCCCAACTATGGCTACACCTTC

v_call: TRBV24-1
j_call: TRBJ2-7
d_call: .
clone_size: .
cdr3_aa: CATRDEEQYF
cdr3_nt: TGTGCCACCAGGGATGAGGAGCAGTACTTC

v_call: TRBV27
j_call: TRBJ2-7
d_call: .
clone_size: .
cdr3_aa: CASSLLFAPPKEQYF
cdr3_nt: TGTGCCAGCAGTTTATTATTTGCCCCACCAAAGGAGCAGTACTTC

v_call: TRBV6-5
j_call: TRBJ2-3
d_call: .
clone_size: .
cdr3_aa: CASSRGPDTQYF
cdr3_nt: TGTGCCAGCAGTCGGGGGCCAGATACGCAGTATTTT

v_call: TRBV5-5
j_call: TRBJ1-3
d_call: TRBD1
clone_size: few
cdr3_aa: CASSSGTGSFSGNTIYF
cdr3_nt: TGTGCCAGCAGTTCCGGGACAGGGAGCTTCTCTGGAAACACCATATATTTT

v_call: TRBV5-1
j_call: TRBJ1-1
d_call: .
clone_size: .
cdr3_aa: CASSLIGNTEAFF
cdr3_nt: TGCGCCAGCAGCTTGATAGGGAACACTGAAGCTTTCTTT

v_call: TRBV24-1
j_call: TRBJ2-7
d_call: TRBD1
clone_size: .
cdr3_aa: CATSAGTGGSYEQYF
cdr3_nt: TGTGCCACCAGTGCCGGGACAGGGGGCTCCTACGAGCAGTACTTC

v_call: TRBV10-3
j_call: TRBJ2-2
d_call: .
clone_size: .
cdr3_aa: CAISPRVDTGELFF
cdr3_nt: TGTGCCATCAGTCCCAGGGTTGACACCGGGGAGCTGTTTTTT

v_call: TRBV5-1
j_call: TRBJ2-2
d_call: .
clone_size: .
cdr3_aa: CASSRSWGLLGAGELFF
cdr3_nt: TGCGCCAGCAGCCGATCTTGGGGTTTATTGGGAGCCGGGGAGCTGTTTTTT

v_call: TRBV5-6
j_call: TRBJ2-1
d_call: .
clone_size: .
cdr3_aa: CASSLGQRNEQFF
cdr3_nt: TGTGCCAGCAGCTTGGGTCAGAGAAATGAGCAGTTCTTC